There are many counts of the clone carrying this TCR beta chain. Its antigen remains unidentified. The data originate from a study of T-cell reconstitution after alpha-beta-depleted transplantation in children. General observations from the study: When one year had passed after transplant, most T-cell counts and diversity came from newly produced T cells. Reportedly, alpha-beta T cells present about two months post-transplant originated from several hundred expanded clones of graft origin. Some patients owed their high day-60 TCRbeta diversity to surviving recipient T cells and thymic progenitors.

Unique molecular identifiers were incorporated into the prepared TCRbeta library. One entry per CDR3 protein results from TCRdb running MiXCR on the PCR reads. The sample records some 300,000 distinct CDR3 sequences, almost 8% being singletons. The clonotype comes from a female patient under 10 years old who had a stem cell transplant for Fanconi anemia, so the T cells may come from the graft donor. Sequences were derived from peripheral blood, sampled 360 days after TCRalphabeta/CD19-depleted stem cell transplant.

Here the CDR3 reads CASSWRGGRDTDTQYF. For the CDR3, the DNA is TGTGCCAGCAGCTGGCGCGGGGGACGGGACACAGATACGCAGTATTTT. The chain has TRBV7-2 and TRBJ2-3; TRBD2 matches at 7 bases. V trimming: 4 bases; J trimming: 2 bases; junction bases outside the gene matches: 9. This CDR3 is 16 amino acids long. Germline V gene lookup returns CDR1 SGHTA and CDR2 FQGNSA.